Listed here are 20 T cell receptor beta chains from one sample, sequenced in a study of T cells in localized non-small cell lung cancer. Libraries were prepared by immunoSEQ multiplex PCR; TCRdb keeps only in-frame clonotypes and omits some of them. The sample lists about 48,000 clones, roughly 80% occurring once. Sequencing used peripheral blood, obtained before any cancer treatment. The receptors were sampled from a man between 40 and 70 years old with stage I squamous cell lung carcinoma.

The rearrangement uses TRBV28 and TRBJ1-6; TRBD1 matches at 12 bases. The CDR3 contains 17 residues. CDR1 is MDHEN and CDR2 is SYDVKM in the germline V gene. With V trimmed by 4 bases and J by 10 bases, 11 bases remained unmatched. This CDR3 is CASSSPGQGAIRSPLHF. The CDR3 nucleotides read TGTGCCAGCAGTTCCCCGGGACAGGGGGCAATAAGGTCACCCCTCCACTTT.

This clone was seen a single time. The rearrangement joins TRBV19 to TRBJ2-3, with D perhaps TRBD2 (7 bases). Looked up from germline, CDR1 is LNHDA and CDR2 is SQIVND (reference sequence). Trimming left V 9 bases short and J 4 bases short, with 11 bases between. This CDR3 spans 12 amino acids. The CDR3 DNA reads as TGTGCCAGAGGGGGGGCTCCAGATACGCAGTATTTT. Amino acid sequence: CARGGAPDTQYF.

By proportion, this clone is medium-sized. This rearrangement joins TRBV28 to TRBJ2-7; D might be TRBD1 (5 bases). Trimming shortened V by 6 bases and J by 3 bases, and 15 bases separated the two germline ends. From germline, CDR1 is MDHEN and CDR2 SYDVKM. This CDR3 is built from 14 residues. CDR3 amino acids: CASSPGQQDYEQYF. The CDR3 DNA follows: TGTGCCAGCAGCCCCGGCCAACAGGACTACGAGCAGTACTTC.

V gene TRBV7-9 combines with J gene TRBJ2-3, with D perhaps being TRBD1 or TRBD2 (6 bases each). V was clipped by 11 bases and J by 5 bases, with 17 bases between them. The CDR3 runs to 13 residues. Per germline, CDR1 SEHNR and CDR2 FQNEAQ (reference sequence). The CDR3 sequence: CAVHRGRQDTQYF. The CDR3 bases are TGTGCCGTTCATCGGGGGCGGCAAGATACGCAGTATTTT.

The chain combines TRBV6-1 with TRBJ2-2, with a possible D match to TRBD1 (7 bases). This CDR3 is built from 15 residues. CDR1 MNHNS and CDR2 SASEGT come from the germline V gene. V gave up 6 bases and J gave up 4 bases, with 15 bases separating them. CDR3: CASRAQGGATGELFF. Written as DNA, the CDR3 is TGTGCCAGCAGAGCCCAGGGGGGAGCCACCGGGGAGCTGTTTTTT.

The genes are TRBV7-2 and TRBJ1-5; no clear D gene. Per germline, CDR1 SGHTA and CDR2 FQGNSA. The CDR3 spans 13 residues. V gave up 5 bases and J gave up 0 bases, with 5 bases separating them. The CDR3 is CASSRDSNQPQHF. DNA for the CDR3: TGTGCCAGCAGCCGAGATAGCAATCAGCCCCAGCATTTT.

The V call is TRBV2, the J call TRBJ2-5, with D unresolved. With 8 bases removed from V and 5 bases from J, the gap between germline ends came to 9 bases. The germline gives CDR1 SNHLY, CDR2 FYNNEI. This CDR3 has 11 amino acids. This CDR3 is CASAIGETQYF. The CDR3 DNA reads TGTGCCAGCGCGATAGGGGAGACCCAGTACTTC.

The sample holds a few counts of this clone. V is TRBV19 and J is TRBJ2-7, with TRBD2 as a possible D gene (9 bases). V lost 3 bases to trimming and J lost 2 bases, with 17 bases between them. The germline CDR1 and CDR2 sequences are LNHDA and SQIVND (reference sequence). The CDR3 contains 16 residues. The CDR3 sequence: CASSIAGGTGTYEQYF. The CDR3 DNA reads TGTGCCAGTAGTATTGCGGGGGGGACAGGAACCTACGAGCAGTACTTC. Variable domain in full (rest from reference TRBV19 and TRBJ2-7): DGGITQSPKYLFRKEGQNVTLSCEQNLNHDAMYWYRQDPGQGLRLIYYSQIVNDFQKGDIAEGYSVSREKKESFPLTVTSAQKNPTAFYLCASSIAGGTGTYEQYFGPGTRLTVT.

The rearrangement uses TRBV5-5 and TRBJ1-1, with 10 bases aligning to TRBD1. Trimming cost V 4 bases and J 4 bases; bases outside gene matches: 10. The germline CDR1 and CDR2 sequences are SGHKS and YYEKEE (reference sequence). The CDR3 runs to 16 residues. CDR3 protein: CASSRDRGRLSTEAFF. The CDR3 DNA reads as TGTGCCAGCAGCCGGGACAGGGGAAGATTGAGCACTGAAGCTTTCTTT.

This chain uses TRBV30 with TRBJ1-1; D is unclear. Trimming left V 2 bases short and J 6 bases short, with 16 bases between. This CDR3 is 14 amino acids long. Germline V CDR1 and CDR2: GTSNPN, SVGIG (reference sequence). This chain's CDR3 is CAWSRSWRGSEAFF. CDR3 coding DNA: TGTGCCTGGAGTCGTAGCTGGAGAGGCTCTGAAGCTTTCTTT.

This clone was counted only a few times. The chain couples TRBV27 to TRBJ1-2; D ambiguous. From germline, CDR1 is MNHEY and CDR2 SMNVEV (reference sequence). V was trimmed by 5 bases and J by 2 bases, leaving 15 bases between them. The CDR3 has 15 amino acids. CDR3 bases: TGTGCCAGCAGTCCTCAAAGGGAGTTAAACTATGGCTACACCTTC. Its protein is CASSPQRELNYGYTF.

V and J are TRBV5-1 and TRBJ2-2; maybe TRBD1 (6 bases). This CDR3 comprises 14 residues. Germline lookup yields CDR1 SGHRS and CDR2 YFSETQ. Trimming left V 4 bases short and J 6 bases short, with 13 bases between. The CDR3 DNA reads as TGCGCCAGCAGCAACTTAGGGGGTGCCGGGGAGCTGTTTTTT. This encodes CASSNLGGAGELFF.

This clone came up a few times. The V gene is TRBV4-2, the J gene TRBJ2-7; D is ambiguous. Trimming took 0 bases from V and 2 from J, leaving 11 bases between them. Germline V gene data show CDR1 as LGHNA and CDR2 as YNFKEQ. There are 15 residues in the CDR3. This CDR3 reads CASSQENRGAYEQYF. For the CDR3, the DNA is TGTGCCAGCAGCCAAGAAAACAGAGGAGCCTACGAGCAGTACTTC.

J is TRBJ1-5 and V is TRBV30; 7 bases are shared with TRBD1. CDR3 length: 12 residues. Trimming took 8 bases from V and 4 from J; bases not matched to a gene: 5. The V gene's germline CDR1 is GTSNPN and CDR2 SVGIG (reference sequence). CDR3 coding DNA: TGTGCCATGGCGGGACAGAATCAGCCCCAGCATTTT. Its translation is CAMAGQNQPQHF. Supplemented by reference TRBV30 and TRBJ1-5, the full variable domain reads SQTIHQWPATLVQPVGSPLSLECTVEGTSNPNLYWYRQAAGRGLQLLFYSVGIGQISSEVPQNLSASRPQDRQFILSSKKLLLSDSGFYLCAMAGQNQPQHFGDGTRLSIL.

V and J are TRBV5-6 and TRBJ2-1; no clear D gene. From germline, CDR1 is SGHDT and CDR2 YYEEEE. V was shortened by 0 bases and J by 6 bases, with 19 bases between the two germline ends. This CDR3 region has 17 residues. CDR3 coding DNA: TGTGCCAGCAGCTTGGGTCAAGGGATGCCACAGCTCAATGAGCAGTTCTTC. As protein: CASSLGQGMPQLNEQFF.

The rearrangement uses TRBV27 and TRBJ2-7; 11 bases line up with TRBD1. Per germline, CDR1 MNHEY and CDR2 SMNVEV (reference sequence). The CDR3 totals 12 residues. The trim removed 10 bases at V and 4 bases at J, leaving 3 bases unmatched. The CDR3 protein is CATGTGGYEQYF. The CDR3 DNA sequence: TGTGCCACCGGGACAGGGGGTTACGAGCAGTACTTC.

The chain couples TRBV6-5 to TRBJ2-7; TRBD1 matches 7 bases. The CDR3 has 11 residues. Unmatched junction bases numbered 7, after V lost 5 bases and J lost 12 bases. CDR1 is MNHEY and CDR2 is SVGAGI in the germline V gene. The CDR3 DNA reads TGTGCCAGCAGTCGCCAGGGACAGACGTACTTC. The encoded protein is CASSRQGQTYF.

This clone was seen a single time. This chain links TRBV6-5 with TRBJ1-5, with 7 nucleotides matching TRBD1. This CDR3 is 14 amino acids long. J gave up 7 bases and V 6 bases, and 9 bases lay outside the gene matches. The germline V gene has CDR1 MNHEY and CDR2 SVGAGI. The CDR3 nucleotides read TGTGCCAGCAGACGAACAGGGGTAGGGCAGCCCCAGCATTTT. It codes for CASRRTGVGQPQHF.

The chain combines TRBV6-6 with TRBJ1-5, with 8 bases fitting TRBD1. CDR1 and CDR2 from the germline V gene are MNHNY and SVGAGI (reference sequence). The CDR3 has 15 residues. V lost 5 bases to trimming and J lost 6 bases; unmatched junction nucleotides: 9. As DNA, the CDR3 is TGTGCCAGCAGTCGCACGAGGACAGGGTTTCAGCCCCAGCATTTT. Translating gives CASSRTRTGFQPQHF.

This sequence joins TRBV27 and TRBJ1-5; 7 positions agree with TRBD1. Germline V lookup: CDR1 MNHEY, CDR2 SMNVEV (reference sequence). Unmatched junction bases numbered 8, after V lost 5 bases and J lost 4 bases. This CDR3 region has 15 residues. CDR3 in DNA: TGTGCCAGCAGTGCAGCAAAGGGGGCTAATCAGCCCCAGCATTTT. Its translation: CASSAAKGANQPQHF.